A single sample is the source of the 30 T cell receptor beta chains below, sequenced in a study of CXCR3-negative and CXCR3-positive naive CD8 T cells. Libraries of TRB cDNA were made by 5' RACE and carried UMIs. TCRdb re-called the 5' RACE reads, yielding one record per CDR3 amino acid sequence without DNA. Its listing shows 150,000 or so distinct CDR3 sequences. Sample: naive CXCR3- CD8+ T cells from blood. Subset: CD45RO-CCR7+CD27+CD95- naive CD8+ T cells lacking CXCR3 (TNR3-). Source of these receptors: a human donor in good health. Some clones in this sample may be carry-over from other donors' samples.

The gene calls are TRBV2 and TRBJ2-7; TCRdb gives TRBD1 as the D gene, but with no DNA this cannot be confirmed. The length of the CDR3 is 15 residues. The germline CDR1 and CDR2 sequences are SNHLY and FYNNEI. CDR3 sequence reads: CASRPRQGSFYEQYF. Together with reference TRBV2 and TRBJ2-7, the CDR3 gives the full variable domain: EPEVTQTPSHQVTQMGQEVILRCVPISNHLYFYWYRQILGQKVEFLVSFYNNEISEKSEIFDDQFSVERPDGSNFTLKIRSTKLEDSAMYFCASRPRQGSFYEQYFGPGTRLTVT.

This chain connects TRBV20-1 to TRBJ2-7; checking the TCRdb D call of TRBD2 is not possible without DNA. CDR1 and CDR2 from the germline V gene are DFQATT and SNEGSKA (reference sequence). This CDR3 region has 18 residues. CDR3 sequence: CSARDFGLAGGSSYEQYF.

The V call is TRBV12-3 or TRBV12-4, the J call TRBJ1-2; the TCRdb D gene call, TRBD1, has no DNA to confirm it. The CDR3 runs to 14 residues. The CDR3 here is CASSSWGQGYGYTF.

The rearrangement links TRBV27 to TRBJ1-1; without DNA, the TCRdb call of TRBD1 cannot be checked. The CDR3 is 15 residues long. Germline CDR1 and CDR2: MNHEY and SMNVEV (reference sequence). This chain's CDR3 is CASSFFGTMNTEGFF.

The gene calls are TRBV7-3 and TRBJ2-1; with no DNA, the TCRdb D assignment of TRBD2 cannot be verified. The CDR3 has 14 residues. Germline V gene lookup returns CDR1 SGHTA and CDR2 FQGTGA. The CDR3 spells CASGLAGGPSEQFF.

The CDR3 region is CASSQAGLGSQPQHF. V is TRBV4-2 and J is TRBJ1-5; TCRdb selects TRBD1, and the lack of DNA leaves this call unchecked. The germline V gene has CDR1 LGHNA and CDR2 YNFKEQ. This CDR3 has 15 residues.

V usage is TRBV4-1 and J usage is TRBJ2-7; TCRdb gives TRBD2 as the D gene, but with no DNA this cannot be confirmed. Germline CDR1 MGHRA, CDR2 YSYEKL. The CDR3 loop spans 15 amino acids. The CDR3 is CASSQDNSPPYEQYF.

This chain connects TRBV12-3 or TRBV12-4 to TRBJ2-7; with no DNA, the TCRdb D assignment of TRBD1 cannot be verified. This CDR3 comprises 18 residues. The CDR3 protein is CASSPGESGVQRPYEQYF.

The rearrangement joins TRBV15 to TRBJ2-3; TCRdb's D call, TRBD2, is unchecked because there is no DNA. Looked up from germline, CDR1 is LNHNV and CDR2 is YYDKDF (reference sequence). CDR3 size: 17 residues. This chain's CDR3 is CATSRGTGGLHTDTQYF.

J is TRBJ2-7 and V is TRBV29-1; without DNA, the TCRdb call of TRBD1 cannot be checked. CDR1 and CDR2 from the germline V gene are SQVTM and ANQGSEA. The CDR3 length is 15 residues. The CDR3 reads CSVLDSLSYSYEQYF.

The J gene is TRBJ2-2, the V gene TRBV6-5. This CDR3 has 12 amino acids. Germline lookup yields CDR1 MNHEY and CDR2 SVGAGI. Here the CDR3 reads CASSYRSGELFF.

The rearrangement uses TRBV10-3 and TRBJ2-7. Germline assignment: CDR1 ENHRY and CDR2 SYGVKD. The CDR3 spans 11 residues. The CDR3 loop is CAISESWEQYF.

The V and J genes are TRBV12-3 or TRBV12-4 and TRBJ1-6. The CDR3 consists of 12 residues. CDR3: CAIGVGNSPLHF.

The chain is built from TRBV28 and TRBJ2-7; TCRdb's D call, TRBD1, is unchecked because there is no DNA. The CDR3 is 16 amino acids. Germline V CDR1 and CDR2: MDHEN, SYDVKM. CDR3 protein: CASSTYGQGISYEQYF.

The chain uses TRBV20-1 and TRBJ1-6; TCRdb selects TRBD1, and the lack of DNA leaves this call unchecked. From germline, CDR1 is DFQATT and CDR2 SNEGSKA (reference sequence). The CDR3 spans 11 residues. The CDR3 region is CSAPGNSPLHF.

This chain links TRBV7-9 with TRBJ2-2; lacking DNA, the TRBD2 call made by TCRdb goes unchecked. Germline V gene sequence: CDR1 SEHNR, CDR2 FQNEAQ (reference sequence). The CDR3 covers 16 residues. CDR3 sequence: CASSREGAGNTGELFF.

This chain links TRBV20-1 with TRBJ2-5; lacking DNA, the TRBD1 call made by TCRdb goes unchecked. The CDR3 runs 20 residues. Germline CDR1 DFQATT, CDR2 SNEGSKA (reference sequence). The chain's CDR3 is CSAREPGTPNPVWGQETQYF.

The J gene is TRBJ1-6, the V gene TRBV7-6. This CDR3 is built from 17 residues. Germline-derived CDR1 and CDR2 are SGHVS and FNYEAQ. CDR3: CASSLAVSPQYNSPLHF.

The chain combines TRBV6-5 with TRBJ1-5; TCRdb names TRBD1, which stays unverified in the absence of DNA. The germline gives CDR1 MNHEY, CDR2 SVGAGI. This CDR3 region has 15 residues. The CDR3 spells CASSLTTELNQPQHF.

V is TRBV20-1 and J is TRBJ2-1. The germline V gene has CDR1 DFQATT and CDR2 SNEGSKA (reference sequence). The CDR3 spans 15 residues. The CDR3 loop reads CSARGLAESYNEQFF.

The rearrangement links TRBV5-1 to TRBJ1-1. Per the germline V gene, CDR1 is SGHRS and CDR2 is YFSETQ. CDR3 length: 13 residues. This chain's CDR3 is CASSPGTYGEAFF. The variable domain in full, completed from reference TRBV5-1 and TRBJ1-1, reads KAGVTQTPRYLIKTRGQQVTLSCSPISGHRSVSWYQQTPGQGLQFLFEYFSETQRNKGNFPGRFSGRQFSNSRSEMNVSTLELGDSALYLCASSPGTYGEAFFGQGTRLTVV.

This chain uses TRBV4-1 with TRBJ2-7; TCRdb's assignment of TRBD1 cannot be checked, as there is no DNA. This CDR3 comprises 18 residues. Germline V gene data show CDR1 as MGHRA and CDR2 as YSYEKL. CDR3 region: CASSQDYAFVAGSEEQYF.

This chain links TRBV7-2 with TRBJ2-5; TCRdb calls TRBD1, which cannot be checked without DNA. Germline lookup yields CDR1 SGHTA and CDR2 FQGNSA. The CDR3 loop spans 15 amino acids. CDR3 protein: CASSSTGGAAETQYF.

The chain is built from TRBV7-9 and TRBJ1-2. Germline-derived CDR1 and CDR2 are SEHNR and FQNEAQ (reference sequence). The CDR3 is made up of 16 amino acids. CDR3 amino acids: CASSLAARPRENGYTF.

The chain has TRBV19 and TRBJ2-7; TCRdb lists TRBD1, though no DNA is available to test this call. The CDR3 is 13 amino acids. The V gene's germline CDR1 is LNHDA and CDR2 SQIVND (reference sequence). CDR3 region: CASAEGGFGEQYF.

J is TRBJ1-6 and V is TRBV4-3; TCRdb outputs TRBD1, but without DNA this stays unchecked. The germline V gene has CDR1 LGHNA and CDR2 YSLEER. CDR3 size: 17 residues. The CDR3 spells CASSPRTASSYNSPLHF.

The V and J genes are TRBV7-9 and TRBJ2-1. This CDR3 comprises 11 residues. Germline V gene sequence: CDR1 SEHNR, CDR2 FQNEAQ (reference sequence). CDR3 in amino acids: CASSSSYEQFF.

The V call is TRBV2, the J call TRBJ2-3; the TRBD1 assignment by TCRdb is unverifiable without DNA. The CDR3 contains 14 residues. The germline CDR1 and CDR2 sequences are SNHLY and FYNNEI. The CDR3 here is CASRQGRGTDTQYF.

This sequence joins TRBV9 and TRBJ2-2; TCRdb picks TRBD1, but there is no DNA to check that call. CDR3 size: 14 residues. The V gene's germline CDR1 is SGDLS and CDR2 YYNGEE. The CDR3 sequence: CASNGREGSGELFF.

The gene calls are TRBV28 and TRBJ2-1; the D gene TCRdb calls, TRBD1, cannot be checked with no DNA. The CDR3 runs 15 residues. The germline gives CDR1 MDHEN, CDR2 SYDVKM. Here the CDR3 reads CASSSPSRRYNEQFF. Full variable domain (remainder filled in from reference TRBV28 and TRBJ2-1): DVKVTQSSRYLVKRTGEKVFLECVQDMDHENMFWYRQDPGLGLRLIYFSYDVKMKEKGDIPEGYSVSREKKERFSLILESASTNQTSMYLCASSSPSRRYNEQFFGPGTRLTVL.